One and the same sample provided the 31 T cell receptor beta chains below, sequenced in a study of human T cells and chemical hapten exposure (dated by TCRdb to 2020 to 2022). Unfractionated whole blood was collected in Tempus Blood RNA tubes, and total RNA was extracted from that blood. Library preparation attached unique molecular identifiers to individual cDNA molecules for quantitative, reproducible TCR counting. In-frame beta chains were kept once TCRdb had trimmed the public reads at Q25 with fastp and called clones with MiXCR. Merged by CDR3 protein, the rows form single entries marked with the most common genes and DNA. Recorded for this sample are 120,000 or so distinct CDR3 sequences; more than 8.5% of them occurred a single time. The ten largest make up around 1.5% of the sample. The sequenced material came from whole blood. The receptors originated from a human donor in good health. Some clones in this sample may be carry-over from other donors' samples. Donor details come from another sample of the same person, matched by shared clones.

In its sample, this clonotype was seen a few times. V gene TRBV29-1 combines with J gene TRBJ1-1; 12 bases are shared with TRBD1. The germline gives CDR1 SQVTM, CDR2 ANQGSEA. J gave up 6 bases and V 7 bases, and 6 bases lay outside the gene matches. This CDR3 has 13 residues. DNA for the CDR3: TGCAGCGCCAAGGGACAGGGGGCATCTGAAGCTTTCTTT. Translating gives CSAKGQGASEAFF.

This clonotype was observed a handful of times. The chain carries TRBV14 and TRBJ1-2; D remains ambiguous. Looked up from germline, CDR1 is SGHDN and CDR2 is FVKESK. Trimming pared 4 bases from V and 7 bases from J, leaving 16 bases between. This CDR3 region has 14 residues. The CDR3: CASSRTESLSGYTF. DNA for the CDR3: TGTGCCAGCAGCCGGACCGAAAGCCTGAGTGGCTACACCTTC.

With respect to this clonotype: A much larger clone sits a single nucleotide away, making a read error possible. The chain links TRBV2 to TRBJ1-4; D is unresolved. Germline V gives CDR1 SNHLY, CDR2 FYNNEI. Trimming removed 3 bases at V and 4 bases at J, with 9 bases between. The CDR3 is 14 amino acids. Written as DNA, the CDR3 is TGTGCCAGCAGTGAGAGGGAGAATAATGAAAAACTGTTTTTT. Its translation: CASSERENNEKLFF.

This clonotype was observed a few times. The CDR3 region has the DNA TGTGCCAGTAGGGCCGGGACTAGCGTAGATACGCAGTATTTT. The encoded protein is CASRAGTSVDTQYF. The V gene is TRBV19, the J gene TRBJ2-3; 10 positions match TRBD2. V lost 6 bases, J lost 5 bases, and 5 bases stayed unmatched. Germline-derived CDR1 and CDR2 are LNHDA and SQIVND (reference sequence). The CDR3 spans 14 residues. The variable domain in full, completed from reference TRBV19 and TRBJ2-3, reads DGGITQSPKYLFRKEGQNVTLSCEQNLNHDAMYWYRQDPGQGLRLIYYSQIVNDFQKGDIAEGYSVSREKKESFPLTVTSAQKNPTAFYLCASRAGTSVDTQYFGPGTRLTVL.

On this clonotype: A much larger clone sits a single nucleotide away, making a read error possible. The rearrangement uses TRBV10-3 and TRBJ2-1; 9 bases match TRBD2. CDR3 length equals 15 residues. Looked up from germline, CDR1 is ENHRY and CDR2 is SYGVKD. The CDR3 protein is CAISESAGGENEQSF. CDR3 nucleotide sequence: TGTGCCATCAGTGAGTCGGCGGGAGGGGAAAATGAGCAGTCCTTC.

The genes are TRBV29-1 and TRBJ2-3; 14 nucleotides match TRBD2. The CDR3 length is 14 residues. Germline CDR1 reads SQVTM; CDR2 reads ANQGSEA. The J segment lost 8 bases and the V segment lost 7 bases, leaving 8 bases of the junction unmatched. The CDR3 bases are TGCAGCGCGGGACTAGCGGGGGCCCGGGCTACGCAGTATTTT. Translation gives CSAGLAGARATQYF.

The rearrangement links TRBV21-1 to TRBJ2-1; the table's D gene call, TRBD2, was not cross checked with the DNA. TRBV21-1 has pseudogene status. This CDR3 comprises 20 residues. The DNA for the CDR3 is TGTGCCAGCAGCAAAGTCCACCACCACCTTTTCGGAAACCGCTTTAATGAGCAGTTCTTC. It specifies CASSKVHHHLFGNRFNEQFF.

This clonotype was observed many times. The J gene is TRBJ1-5, the V gene TRBV18, with 10 bases aligning to TRBD1. The J segment lost 3 bases and the V segment lost 5 bases, leaving 7 bases of the junction unmatched. Germline V gene data show CDR1 as KGHSH and CDR2 as LQKENI. This CDR3 has 16 residues. CDR3 nucleotides: TGTGCCAGCTCAACCCGGGACAGGGGACCCAATCAGCCCCAGCATTTT. Its protein product is CASSTRDRGPNQPQHF.

V and J are TRBV14 and TRBJ1-5; D is unclear. The CDR3 sequence is 12 residues long. V was cut by 3 bases and J by 7 bases, with 7 bases left in between. The germline gives CDR1 SGHDN, CDR2 FVKESK. CDR3 sequence: CASSHAGQPQHF. CDR3 coding DNA: TGTGCCAGCAGCCATGCCGGACAGCCCCAGCATTTT.

This clonotype has more than one count but fewer than ten. The chain is built from TRBV21-1 and TRBJ2-1; the table's D call, TRBD1, has no DNA check behind it. TRBV21-1 is noted as a pseudogene. CDR3 size: 11 residues. CDR3 in DNA: TGTGCCAGCAGGTACGGGGGCGAGCAGTTCTTC. Translating gives CASRYGGEQFF.

CDR3 in DNA: TGCGCCAGCAGCCAATCACTAGCCCCCCGCTCCTACAATGAGCAGTTCTTC. This gives the protein CASSQSLAPRSYNEQFF. The chain uses TRBV4-3 and TRBJ2-1; a weak D match, TRBD2 (6 bases). Trimming stripped 2 bases from V and 0 bases from J, with 14 bases between. CDR3 size: 17 residues. Germline V gives CDR1 LGHNA, CDR2 YSLEER.

The gene calls are TRBV4-3 and TRBJ1-2, with D perhaps TRBD1 (6 bases). Germline V gives CDR1 LGHNA, CDR2 YSLEER. The V end was cut by 4 bases, the J end by 5 bases, with 14 bases between. The CDR3 loop spans 14 amino acids. CDR3 region: CASSPGAGEYGYTF. The CDR3 region has the DNA TGCGCCAGCAGCCCTGGGGCAGGGGAGTATGGCTACACCTTC.

This sequence joins TRBV27 and TRBJ1-1, with 9 nucleotides matching TRBD1. Trimming at V came to 3 bases and at J to 7 bases, leaving 12 bases not matched to a gene. The length of the CDR3 is 16 residues. Germline lookup yields CDR1 MNHEY and CDR2 SMNVEV (reference sequence). The CDR3 protein is CASSLVRDRVEIEAFF. CDR3 nucleotides: TGTGCCAGCAGTTTGGTCCGGGACAGGGTGGAGATTGAAGCTTTCTTT.

This clonotype came up many times. The V call is TRBV10-1, the J call TRBJ2-7; tentative D call: TRBD1 (6 bases). The CDR3 has 17 residues. V was shortened by 0 bases and J by 6 bases, with 21 bases between the two germline ends. CDR1 and CDR2 (germline): WNHNN, SYGVQD (reference sequence). The CDR3 DNA follows: TGCGCCAGCAGTGAGTCCCGGACAGTTGTGTCCCCGGGCGAGCAGTACTTC. Amino acid sequence: CASSESRTVVSPGEQYF.

In this sample, this clonotype turned up a few times. The gene calls are TRBV14 and TRBJ2-5; D is unclear. CDR3 length equals 15 residues. Trimming shortened V by 4 bases and J by 2 bases, and 14 bases separated the two germline ends. The germline gives CDR1 SGHDN, CDR2 FVKESK. For the CDR3, the DNA is TGTGCCAGCAGCCCCCAAAGAGTCTTACAAGAGACCCAGTACTTC. This gives the protein CASSPQRVLQETQYF.

The chain joins TRBV10-2 to TRBJ2-1; 9 positions agree with TRBD2. Per the germline V gene, CDR1 is WSHSY and CDR2 is SAAADI. J lost 6 bases, V lost 1 base, and 4 bases had no gene match. This CDR3 region has 15 residues. The CDR3 region is CASSELVAGVNEQFF. CDR3 coding DNA: TGCGCCAGCAGTGAGTTGGTAGCGGGAGTCAATGAGCAGTTCTTC.

The chain couples TRBV5-1 to TRBJ2-1; 11 nucleotides agree with TRBD2. The V segment lost 4 bases and the J segment 2 bases; nucleotides outside the gene matches: 8. This CDR3 region has 17 residues. Germline lookup yields CDR1 SGHRS and CDR2 YFSETQ. The CDR3 spells CASSVTSGTSPYNEQFF. In nucleotides, the CDR3 is TGCGCCAGCAGCGTGACTAGCGGGACTTCACCCTACAATGAGCAGTTCTTC.

The V and J genes are TRBV19 and TRBJ2-1, with 7 bases aligning to TRBD1. Germline loops: CDR1 LNHDA, CDR2 SQIVND (reference sequence). The V and J ends lost 7 bases and 0 bases, in that order; junction bases with no gene match: 3. This CDR3 contains 14 residues. The CDR3 sequence is CASKAGGSYNEQFF. CDR3 DNA: TGTGCCAGTAAGGCAGGGGGCTCCTACAATGAGCAGTTCTTC.

The V gene is TRBV3-1, the J gene TRBJ2-7; TRBD1 aligns across 8 bases. J gave up 2 bases and V 4 bases, and 7 bases lay outside the gene matches. CDR1 and CDR2 from the germline V gene are LGHDT and YNNKEL (reference sequence). This CDR3 comprises 15 residues. CDR3 in DNA: TGTGCCAGCAGCCCTCCGGGACAGGCAACCTACGAGCAGTACTTC. Translating it yields CASSPPGQATYEQYF.

V usage is TRBV29-1 and J usage is TRBJ2-1, with 9 bases identical to TRBD2. This CDR3 has 14 amino acids. Trimming at V came to 8 bases and at J to 6 bases, leaving 11 bases not matched to a gene. The germline gives CDR1 SQVTM, CDR2 ANQGSEA. CDR3: CSHRAGGLSNEQFF. Here the CDR3 DNA reads TGCAGCCACCGAGCGGGGGGTCTCTCCAATGAGCAGTTCTTC.

The table lists this clonotype with a few counts. The chain recombines TRBV5-1 with TRBJ2-1, with 11 positions matching TRBD2. CDR3 length: 18 residues. The junction had 13 bases not matched to a gene; V was cut back by 1 base and J by 7 bases. Germline V CDR1 and CDR2: SGHRS, YFSETQ. In DNA, the CDR3 is TGCGCCAGCAGCTTGTTCCCCCCCCCACTAGCGGGGGAAAATGAGCAGTTCTTC. Protein product: CASSLFPPPLAGENEQFF.

The V call is TRBV12-5, the J call TRBJ2-1; 9 bases align to TRBD2. Germline CDR1 reads LGHNT; CDR2 reads FRNRAP. CDR3 length: 15 residues. Trimming removed 3 bases from V and 2 bases from J; junction bases left unmatched: 2. CDR3 sequence: CASGFVAGAYNEQFF. The CDR3 bases are TGTGCTAGTGGTTTCGTAGCGGGGGCCTACAATGAGCAGTTCTTC.

The rearrangement uses TRBV5-1 and TRBJ2-7, with no clear D. The CDR3 totals 15 residues. Germline CDR1 SGHRS, CDR2 YFSETQ. Trimming took off 4 bases at V and 2 bases at J, with 16 bases between the two ends. CDR3 sequence: CASSLKVDGPYEQYF. The CDR3 DNA reads as TGCGCCAGCAGCCTGAAAGTGGACGGACCCTACGAGCAGTACTTC.

This clonotype was seen repeatedly, ten times or more. V usage is TRBV20-1 and J usage is TRBJ1-5, with TRBD1 identical over 11 bases. This CDR3 contains 15 residues. Germline CDR1 and CDR2: DFQATT and SNEGSKA (reference sequence). V shed 3 bases and J 5 bases; nucleotides not matched to a gene: 6. CDR3 sequence reads: CSASLRTGGDQPQHF. The CDR3 coding sequence is TGCAGTGCTAGCTTACGGACAGGGGGCGATCAGCCCCAGCATTTT.

This clonotype was picked up a small number of times. V and J are TRBV6-2 or TRBV6-3 and TRBJ2-1, with TRBD2 identical over 10 bases. This CDR3 comprises 16 residues. Germline CDR1 MNHEY, CDR2 SVGEGT. V was clipped by 6 bases and J by 1 base; unmatched bases: 6. CDR3 amino acids: CASSPLAGPSYNEQFF. CDR3 DNA sequence: TGTGCCAGCAGCCCACTAGCGGGGCCGTCCTACAATGAGCAGTTCTTC.

In its sample, this clonotype was seen a few times. This chain uses TRBV5-1 with TRBJ2-5; 11 bases map to TRBD1. Trimming took 4 bases from V and 5 from J; bases not matched to a gene: 7. CDR1 is SGHRS, CDR2 YFSETQ, per germline. CDR3 length equals 15 residues. In nucleotides, the CDR3 is TGCGCCAGCAGCCTAGGGACAGGGGGAAGGGAGACCCAGTACTTC. Translated: CASSLGTGGRETQYF.

In its sample, this clonotype was seen a few times. The J gene is TRBJ2-1, the V gene TRBV7-2; 7 nucleotides align to TRBD1. CDR1 and CDR2 from the germline V gene are SGHTA and FQGNSA. This CDR3 contains 15 residues. After removal of 1 base from V and 3 bases from J, the junction contained 3 bases not matched to a gene. As DNA, the CDR3 is TGTGCCAGCAGCTTAGGCCAGGGGGACTACAATGAGCAGTTCTTC. Translating it yields CASSLGQGDYNEQFF.

In this sample, this clonotype turned up many times. The chain employs TRBV6-5 and TRBJ1-1; D call uncertain. Trimming removed 6 bases from V and 8 bases from J, with 10 bases in between. The CDR3 has 11 amino acids. Germline CDR1 is MNHEY and CDR2 is SVGAGI. The CDR3 nucleotides are TGTGCCAGCAGATCCAGTAGGGAAGCTTTCTTT. This gives the protein CASRSSREAFF.

This clonotype was seen repeatedly, ten times or more. V gene TRBV6-6 combines with J gene TRBJ2-5; the D gene could be TRBD1 or TRBD2 (5 bases each). Germline CDR1 and CDR2: MNHNY and SVGAGI (reference sequence). The CDR3 sequence is 17 residues long. Trimming removed 6 bases from V and 2 bases from J, with 22 bases in between. The CDR3 is CASSPRGVEWGQETQYF. CDR3 sequence (DNA): TGTGCCAGCAGCCCAAGAGGGGTGGAGTGGGGACAAGAGACCCAGTACTTC.

This clonotype came up a few times. The gene calls are TRBV12-3 or TRBV12-4 and TRBJ2-2, with 8 bases fitting TRBD1. J was trimmed by 4 bases and V by 5 bases; bases with no gene match: 6. The CDR3 totals 15 residues. In DNA, the CDR3 is TGTGCCAGCAGTACCGGGACAGGTTCCACCGGGGAGCTGTTTTTT. Its translation: CASSTGTGSTGELFF.

The chain employs TRBV7-2 and TRBJ2-1; 9 bases agree with TRBD1. Unmatched junction bases numbered 8, after V lost 1 base and J lost 10 bases. The germline gives CDR1 SGHTA, CDR2 FQGNSA. The CDR3 has 15 residues. Here the CDR3 reads CASSLDGQGPREQFF. In DNA form, the CDR3 reads TGTGCCAGCAGCTTAGATGGACAGGGGCCTCGCGAGCAGTTCTTC.